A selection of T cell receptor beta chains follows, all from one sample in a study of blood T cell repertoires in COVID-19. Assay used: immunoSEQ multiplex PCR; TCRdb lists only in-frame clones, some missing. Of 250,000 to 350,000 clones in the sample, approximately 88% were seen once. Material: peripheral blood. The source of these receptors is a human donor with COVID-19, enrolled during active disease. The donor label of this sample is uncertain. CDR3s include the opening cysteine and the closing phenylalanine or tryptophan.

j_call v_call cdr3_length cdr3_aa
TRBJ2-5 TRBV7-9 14 CASSRMEGSGTQYF
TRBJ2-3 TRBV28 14 CASSFRGSPDTQYF
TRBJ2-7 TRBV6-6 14 CASRPTGQGNEQYF
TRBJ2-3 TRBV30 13 CAWSGGGADTQYF
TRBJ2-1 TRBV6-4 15 CASSDGLSSYNEQFF
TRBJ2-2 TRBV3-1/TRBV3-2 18 CASSQVDLVAGAAGELFF
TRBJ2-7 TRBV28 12 CASRRQPYEQYF
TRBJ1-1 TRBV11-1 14 CASSLDRGDTEAFF
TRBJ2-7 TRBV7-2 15 CASSRAPAGGYEQYF
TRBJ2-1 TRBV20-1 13 CSASSGRVYEQFF
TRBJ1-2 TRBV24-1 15 CATSDLGGDAHGYTF
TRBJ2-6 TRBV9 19 CASSAPPGTPPAGANVLTF
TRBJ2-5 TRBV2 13 CASSETGGLSQYF
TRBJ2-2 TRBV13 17 CASSLFGTSVDTGELFF